This T cell receptor beta chain was captured in a study of T cells in Graves' hyperthyroidism and ophthalmopathy. Study-wide background: Peripheral blood was acquired at first diagnosis, ahead of any therapy whatsoever.

This clonotype showed up many times. Its antigen remains unidentified. Points from the study as a whole: Most thyroid-expanded clonotypes above 0.001 were also found in blood.

Trimming stripped 2 bases from V and 7 bases from J, with 16 bases between. CDR1 and CDR2 (germline): MNHEY, SVGAGI. This CDR3 is 15 amino acids long. Patients were excluded for uncontrolled infection, other autoimmune disease, pregnancy or lactation. RNA transcripts served as the template for amplifying TCR beta CDR3 regions. In the first-round RT-PCR of the TCR CDR3, the HTBI primer set was used. Each CDR3 protein is one row after TCRdb ran MiXCR on the multiplex PCR reads. The repertoire has hundreds of thousands of distinct CDR3 sequences, more than 15% of them found once; the top ten carry under 3.5%.

The source material was blood. The TCR sequence derives from a woman aged 40 to 50 with Graves' ophthalmopathy. The V gene is TRBV6-5, the J gene TRBJ2-3; maybe TRBD2 (6 bases). For the CDR3, the DNA is TGTGCCAGCAGTTACCTTGGGACTCCCATACATACGCAGTATTTT. Residues: CASSYLGTPIHTQYF.